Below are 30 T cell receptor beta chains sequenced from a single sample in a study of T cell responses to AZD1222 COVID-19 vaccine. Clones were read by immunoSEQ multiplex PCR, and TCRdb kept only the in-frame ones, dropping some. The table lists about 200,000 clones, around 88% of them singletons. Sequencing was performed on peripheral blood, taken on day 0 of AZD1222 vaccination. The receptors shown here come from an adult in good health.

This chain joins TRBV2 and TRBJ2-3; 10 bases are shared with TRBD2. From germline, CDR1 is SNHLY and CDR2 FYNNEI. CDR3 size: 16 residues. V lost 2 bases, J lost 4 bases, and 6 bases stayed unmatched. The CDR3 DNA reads TGTGCCAGCAGTGAAAGGCTAGCGGGGGTAGCAGATACGCAGTATTTT. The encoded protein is CASSERLAGVADTQYF.

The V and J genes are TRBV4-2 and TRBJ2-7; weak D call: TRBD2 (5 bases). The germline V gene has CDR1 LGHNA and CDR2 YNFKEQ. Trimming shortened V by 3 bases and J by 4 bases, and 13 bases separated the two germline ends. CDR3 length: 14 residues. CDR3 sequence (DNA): TGTGCCAGCAGCCAGACTACTGAGTCATACGAGCAGTACTTC. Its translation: CASSQTTESYEQYF.

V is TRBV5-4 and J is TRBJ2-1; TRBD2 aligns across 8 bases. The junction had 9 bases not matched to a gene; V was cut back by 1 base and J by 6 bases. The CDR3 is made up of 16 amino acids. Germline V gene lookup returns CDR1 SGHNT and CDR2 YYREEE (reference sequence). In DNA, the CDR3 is TGTGCCAGCAGCTTGAAGGAAGCGGGGGCGATCAATGAGCAGTTCTTC. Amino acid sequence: CASSLKEAGAINEQFF. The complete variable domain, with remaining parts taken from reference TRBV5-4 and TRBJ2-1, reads ETGVTQSPTHLIKTRGQQVTLRCSSQSGHNTVSWYQQALGQGPQFIFQYYREEENGRGNFPPRFSGLQFPNYSSELNVNALELDDSALYLCASSLKEAGAINEQFFGPGTRLTVL.

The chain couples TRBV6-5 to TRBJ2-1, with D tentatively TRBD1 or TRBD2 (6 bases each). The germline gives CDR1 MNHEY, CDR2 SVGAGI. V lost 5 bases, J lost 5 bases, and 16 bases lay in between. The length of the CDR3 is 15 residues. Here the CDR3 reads CASSRGGLANNEQFF. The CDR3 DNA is TGTGCCAGCAGTCGAGGGGGGTTGGCGAACAATGAGCAGTTCTTC.

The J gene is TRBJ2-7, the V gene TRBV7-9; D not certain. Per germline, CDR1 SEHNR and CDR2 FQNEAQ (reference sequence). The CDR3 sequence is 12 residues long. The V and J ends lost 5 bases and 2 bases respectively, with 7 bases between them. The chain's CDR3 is CASSQTPYEQYF. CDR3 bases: TGTGCCAGCAGCCAGACACCCTACGAGCAGTACTTC.

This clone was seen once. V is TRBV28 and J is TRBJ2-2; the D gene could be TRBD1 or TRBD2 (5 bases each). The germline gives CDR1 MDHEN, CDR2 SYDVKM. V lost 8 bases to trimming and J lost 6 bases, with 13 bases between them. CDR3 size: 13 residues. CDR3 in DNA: TGTGCCAGCGTCCAGGGCGGGTCCGGGGAGCTGTTTTTT. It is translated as CASVQGGSGELFF.

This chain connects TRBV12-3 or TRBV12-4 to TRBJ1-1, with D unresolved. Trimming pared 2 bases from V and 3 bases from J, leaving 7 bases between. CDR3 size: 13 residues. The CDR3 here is CASSLRRDTEAFF. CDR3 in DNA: TGTGCCAGCAGTTTACGGAGGGACACTGAAGCTTTCTTT.

Here the CDR3 DNA reads TGTGCCATCAGTGAGCCCCACAAGAGTCGCACAGATACGCAGTATTTT. Amino acids: CAISEPHKSRTDTQYF. The gene calls are TRBV10-3 and TRBJ2-3; D gene unclear. The CDR3 loop spans 16 amino acids. Per germline, CDR1 ENHRY and CDR2 SYGVKD. The germline V and J ends were trimmed by 2 bases and 1 base, with 13 bases remaining between them.

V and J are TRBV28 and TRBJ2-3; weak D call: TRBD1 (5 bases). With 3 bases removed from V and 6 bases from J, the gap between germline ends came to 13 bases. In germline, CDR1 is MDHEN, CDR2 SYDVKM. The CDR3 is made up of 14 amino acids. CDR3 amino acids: CASSFLGPEDTQYF. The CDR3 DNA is TGTGCCAGCAGTTTTTTGGGGCCCGAGGATACGCAGTATTTT.

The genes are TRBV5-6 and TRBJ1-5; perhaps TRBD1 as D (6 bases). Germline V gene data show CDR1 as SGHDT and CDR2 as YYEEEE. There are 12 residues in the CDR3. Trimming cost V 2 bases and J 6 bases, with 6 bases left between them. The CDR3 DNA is TGTGCCAGCAGCTTACAGGGTCAGCCCCAGCATTTT. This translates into CASSLQGQPQHF.

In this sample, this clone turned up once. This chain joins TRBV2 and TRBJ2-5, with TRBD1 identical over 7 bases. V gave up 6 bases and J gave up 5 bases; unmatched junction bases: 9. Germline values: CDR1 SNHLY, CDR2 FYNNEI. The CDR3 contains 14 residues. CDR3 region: CASRNTGARETQYF. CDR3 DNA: TGTGCCAGCAGGAACACAGGGGCCCGGGAGACCCAGTACTTC.

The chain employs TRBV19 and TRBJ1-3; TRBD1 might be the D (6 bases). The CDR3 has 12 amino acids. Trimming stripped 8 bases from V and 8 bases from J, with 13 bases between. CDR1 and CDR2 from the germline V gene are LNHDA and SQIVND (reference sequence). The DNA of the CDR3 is TGTGCCAGTCTTTCGGGGGCACACACCATATATTTT. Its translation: CASLSGAHTIYF.

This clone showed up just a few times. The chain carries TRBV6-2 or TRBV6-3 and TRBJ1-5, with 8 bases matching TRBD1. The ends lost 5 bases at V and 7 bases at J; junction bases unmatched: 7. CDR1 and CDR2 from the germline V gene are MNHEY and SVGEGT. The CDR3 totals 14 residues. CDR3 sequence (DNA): TGTGCCAGCAGTAAACCTTCAGGGGGCCAGCCCCAGCATTTT. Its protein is CASSKPSGGQPQHF.

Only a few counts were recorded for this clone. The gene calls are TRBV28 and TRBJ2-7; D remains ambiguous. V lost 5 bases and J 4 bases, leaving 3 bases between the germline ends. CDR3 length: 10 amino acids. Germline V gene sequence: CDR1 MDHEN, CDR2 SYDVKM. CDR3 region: CASSRYEQYF. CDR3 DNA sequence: TGTGCCAGCAGTAGGTACGAGCAGTACTTC.

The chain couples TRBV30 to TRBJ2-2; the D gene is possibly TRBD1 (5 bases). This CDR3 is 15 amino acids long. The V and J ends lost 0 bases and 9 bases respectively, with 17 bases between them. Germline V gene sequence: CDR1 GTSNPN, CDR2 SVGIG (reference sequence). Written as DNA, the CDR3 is TGTGCCTGGAGTGTCCCCTCGTTGGGGCACCGGGAGCTGTTTTTT. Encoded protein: CAWSVPSLGHRELFF.

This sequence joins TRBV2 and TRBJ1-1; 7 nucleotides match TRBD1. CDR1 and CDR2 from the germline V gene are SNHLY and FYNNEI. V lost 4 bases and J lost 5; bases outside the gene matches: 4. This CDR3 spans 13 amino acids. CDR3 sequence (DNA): TGTGCCAGCAGTGGGGACAGCCTTACTGAAGCTTTCTTT. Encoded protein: CASSGDSLTEAFF.

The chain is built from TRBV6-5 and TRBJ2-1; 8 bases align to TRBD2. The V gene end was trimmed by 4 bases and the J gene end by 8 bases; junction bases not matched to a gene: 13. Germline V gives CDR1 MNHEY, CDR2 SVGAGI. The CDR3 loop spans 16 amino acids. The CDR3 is CASSSDRGGPAHEQFF. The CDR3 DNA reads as TGTGCCAGCAGTTCCGATCGGGGGGGGCCCGCCCATGAGCAGTTCTTC.

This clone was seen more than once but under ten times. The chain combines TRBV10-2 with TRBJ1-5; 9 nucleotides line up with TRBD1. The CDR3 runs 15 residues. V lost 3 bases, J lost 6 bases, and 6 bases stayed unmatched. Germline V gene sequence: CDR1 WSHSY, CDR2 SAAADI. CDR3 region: CASSDRTGAFQPQHF. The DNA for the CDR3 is TGCGCCAGCAGTGACCGGACAGGGGCGTTTCAGCCCCAGCATTTT.

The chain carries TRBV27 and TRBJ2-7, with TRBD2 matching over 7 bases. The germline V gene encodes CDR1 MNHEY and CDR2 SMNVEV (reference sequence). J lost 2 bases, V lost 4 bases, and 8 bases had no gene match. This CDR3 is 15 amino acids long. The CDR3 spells CASSSGTTRTYEQYF. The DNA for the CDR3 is TGTGCCAGCAGTTCGGGGACTACGCGGACCTACGAGCAGTACTTC.

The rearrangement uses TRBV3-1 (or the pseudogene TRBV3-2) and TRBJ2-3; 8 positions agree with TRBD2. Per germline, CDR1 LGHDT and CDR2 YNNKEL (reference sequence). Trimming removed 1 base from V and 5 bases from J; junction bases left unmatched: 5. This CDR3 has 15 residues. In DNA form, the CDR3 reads TGTGCCAGCAGCCAAGTCCGGGGGGGTTTAGATACGCAGTATTTT. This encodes CASSQVRGGLDTQYF.

CDR3 coding DNA: TGTGCCTGGAGATGGAAGGGCGGCACAGATACGCAGTATTTT. This encodes CAWRWKGGTDTQYF. The gene calls are TRBV30 and TRBJ2-3; D gene uncertain. CDR1 and CDR2 from the germline V gene are GTSNPN and SVGIG (reference sequence). V was pared by 3 bases and J by 1 base, with 11 bases between. The CDR3 has 14 amino acids.

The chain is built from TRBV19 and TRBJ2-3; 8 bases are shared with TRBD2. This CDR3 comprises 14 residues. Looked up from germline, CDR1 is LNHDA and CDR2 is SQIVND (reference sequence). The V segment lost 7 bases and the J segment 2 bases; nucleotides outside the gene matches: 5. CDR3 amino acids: CASTPGLVTDTQYF. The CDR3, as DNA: TGTGCCAGTACCCCGGGACTAGTCACAGATACGCAGTATTTT.

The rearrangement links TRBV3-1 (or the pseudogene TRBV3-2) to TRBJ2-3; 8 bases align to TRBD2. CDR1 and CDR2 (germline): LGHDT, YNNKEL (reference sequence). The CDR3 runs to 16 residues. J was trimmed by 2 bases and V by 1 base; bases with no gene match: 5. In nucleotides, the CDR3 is TGTGCCAGCAGCCAAGTCGGGGGGGCTCCCACAGATACGCAGTATTTT. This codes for CASSQVGGAPTDTQYF.

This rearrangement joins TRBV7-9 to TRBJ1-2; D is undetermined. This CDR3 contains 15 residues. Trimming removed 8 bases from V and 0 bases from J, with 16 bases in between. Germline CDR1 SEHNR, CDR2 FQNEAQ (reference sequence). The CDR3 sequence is CASDPDALSNYGYTF. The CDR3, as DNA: TGTGCCAGCGACCCGGACGCCCTCTCTAACTATGGCTACACCTTC.

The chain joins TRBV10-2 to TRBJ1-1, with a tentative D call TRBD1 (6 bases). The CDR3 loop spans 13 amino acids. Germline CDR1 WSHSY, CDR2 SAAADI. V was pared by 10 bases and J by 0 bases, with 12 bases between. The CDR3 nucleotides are TGCGCCACCCGAGGGGGAATGAACACTGAAGCTTTCTTT. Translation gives CATRGGMNTEAFF.

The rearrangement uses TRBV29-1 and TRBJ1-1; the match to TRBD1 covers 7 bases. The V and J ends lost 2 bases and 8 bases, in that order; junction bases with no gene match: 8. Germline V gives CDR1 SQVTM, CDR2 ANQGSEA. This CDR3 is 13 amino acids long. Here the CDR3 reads CSVESDREMEAFF. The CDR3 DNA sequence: TGCAGCGTTGAATCCGACAGGGAAATGGAAGCTTTCTTT.

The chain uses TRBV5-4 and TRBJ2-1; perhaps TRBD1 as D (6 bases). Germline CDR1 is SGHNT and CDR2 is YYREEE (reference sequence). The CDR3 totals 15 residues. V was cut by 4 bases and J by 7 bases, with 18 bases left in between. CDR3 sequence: CASSVDSRALNEQFF. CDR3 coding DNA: TGTGCCAGCAGCGTGGACAGTCGGGCCCTTAATGAGCAGTTCTTC.

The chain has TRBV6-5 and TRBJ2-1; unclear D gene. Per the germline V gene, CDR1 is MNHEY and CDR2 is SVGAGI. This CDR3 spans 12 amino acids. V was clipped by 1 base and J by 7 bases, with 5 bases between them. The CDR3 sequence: CASSYLGNEQFF. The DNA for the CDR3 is TGTGCCAGCAGTTACTTGGGGAATGAGCAGTTCTTC.

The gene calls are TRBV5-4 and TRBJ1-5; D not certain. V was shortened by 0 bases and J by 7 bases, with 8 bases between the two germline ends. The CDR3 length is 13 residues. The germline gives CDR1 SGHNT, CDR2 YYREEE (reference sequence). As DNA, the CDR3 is TGTGCCAGCAGCTTGGGGGTGGAACAGCCCCAGCATTTT. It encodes CASSLGVEQPQHF.

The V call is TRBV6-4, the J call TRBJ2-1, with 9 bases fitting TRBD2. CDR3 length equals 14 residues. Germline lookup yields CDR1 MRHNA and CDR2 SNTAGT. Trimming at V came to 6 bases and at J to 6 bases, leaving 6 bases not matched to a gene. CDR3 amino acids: CASSLTLAGNEQFF. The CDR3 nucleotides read TGTGCCAGCAGCCTTACACTAGCGGGCAATGAGCAGTTCTTC.